Below, one T cell receptor (beta chain) is given with its context. Its antigen is unknown. Base quality data are lacking; no much larger clone is found one base away. Peripheral blood CD8+ and CD4+ T cells from healthy donors, Susac syndrome patients and multiple sclerosis patients were profiled using high-throughput TCR beta sequencing. The Susac syndrome patients fulfilled recently defined diagnostic criteria for either definite or probable disease. Bulk CD8+ and CD4+ T cells were purified by magnetic negative isolation, while CD8+ TEMRA cells were enriched using FACS. Blood was collected in EDTA tubes and processed within 24 hours, with PBMCs isolated through density gradient centrifugation. PBMCs intended for TCR sequencing were cryopreserved in liquid nitrogen and were subsequently thawed in a 37 degrees C water bath. A purity of at least 90% was achieved for sorted or isolated CD4+, CD8+ and CD8+ TEMRA cells.

RNA was extracted with the RNeasy kit and roughly 0.5 to 1 ug was reverse transcribed using random hexamers. TCR beta CDR3 regions were amplified with the immunoSEQ multiplex PCR assay covering 54 Vbeta and 13 Jbeta segments. PCR amplification bias was corrected using a synthetic template baseline for primer optimization and computational correction. The original pipeline was this. Only productive sequences were kept, with reads annotated to V, D and J genes according to IMGT and analyzed in immunoSEQ Analyzer. To calculate clonality, Shannon entropy was normalized by log2 of the number of productive unique sequences and then subtracted from one. For each patient and control, public and private clones were evaluated among the 100 most prevalent clones. Susac-specific clones were defined as absent from healthy and MS cohorts, 850 to 1,300 published viral clones and other ImmuneACCESS disease sequences. TCRdb reworked the public reads: Q25 trimming with fastp, MiXCR clone assembly, productive beta chains retained. Rows are unified per CDR3 protein, each entry keeping the most common DNA and genes. TCRdb, rather than the study authors, made the V and J calls. Here the sample has 200,000 to 250,000 distinct CDR3 sequences; approximately 94% occur a single time. The ten most abundant clones make up 0.15% to 0.2% of the sample.

Its CDR3 holds 16 amino acids, cysteine through phenylalanine. The only DNA kept is the CDR3, 48 bases in frame from the first base. As encoded in the germline V gene, CDR1 is LGHNA while CDR2 is YNFKEQ. Ends trimmed: V by 4 bases, J by 1 base; bases unmatched to a gene: 9. This sample is drawn from a study of CD8 T cells in Susac syndrome (dated by TCRdb to the late 2010s). Study-level background: Among the sequenced Susac syndrome patients, six had clinically active disease and roughly eight were in clinical remission. At blood withdrawal, Susac syndrome patients were either therapy-naive, taking corticosteroids (in some cases with IVIg as well), or taking IVIg alone. Whether CD8+ T cell activation and differentiation in Susac syndrome was antigen driven was tested using repertoire sequencing.

The investigation overall reported the following: The TCR sequencing and HLA analysis was acknowledged to have included a relatively small number of individuals. In the CD4+ T cell repertoire of Susac syndrome patients, clonal expansion was not detected.

Sequencing used CD4+ T cells from PBMCs. The chain uses TRBV4-2 and TRBJ1-1; 7 central bases correspond to TRBD1. This receptor was taken from a human donor with Susac syndrome. Here the CDR3 is given as CASSLIPRTGNTEAFF. DNA sequence: TGTGCCAGCAGCCTAATCCCTCGGACAGGGAACACTGAAGCTTTCTTT.